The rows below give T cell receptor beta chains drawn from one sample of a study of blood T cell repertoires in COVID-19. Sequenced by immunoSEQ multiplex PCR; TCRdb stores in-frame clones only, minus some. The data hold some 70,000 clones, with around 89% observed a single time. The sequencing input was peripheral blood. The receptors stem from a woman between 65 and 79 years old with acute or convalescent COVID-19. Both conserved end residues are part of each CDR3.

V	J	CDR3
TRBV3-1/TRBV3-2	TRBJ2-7	CASSPRPGQIYEQYF
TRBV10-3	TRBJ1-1	CAISRTGGETEAFF
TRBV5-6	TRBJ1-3	CASSFAYSDGNTIYF
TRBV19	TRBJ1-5	CASSIAQTGGNQPQHF
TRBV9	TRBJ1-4	CASSGNSGTGDEKLFF
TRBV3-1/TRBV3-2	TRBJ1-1	CASSQDGRGGAQRAFF
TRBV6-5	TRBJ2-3	CASSPARGGTDTQYF
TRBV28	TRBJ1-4	CASSPPLEKLFF
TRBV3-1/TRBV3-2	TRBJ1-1	CASSQDGGYKAFF
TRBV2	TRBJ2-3	CASSPLGGSFDTQYF
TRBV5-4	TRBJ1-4	CASSLEGGANEKLFF
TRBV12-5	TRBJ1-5	CASGLGQGNQPQHF
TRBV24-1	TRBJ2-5	CATSDSSDQTGETQYF
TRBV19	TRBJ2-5	CASSIGTSGGAARETQYF
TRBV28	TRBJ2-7	CASSHRPGTGALYEQYF
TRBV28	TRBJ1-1	CASRAAMNTEAFF